This T cell receptor beta chain was observed in a study of shared clonotypes between healthy human individuals. On the study more broadly: Ranging from 18 to 49 in age, donors were a couple of women and three men. Study results and limitations: Genetic and exposure-history diversity was limited by the small donor number. When naive CD4 clonotypes were compared across a few donors, 4% to 5.5% were shared.

Only in-frame clones appear in the TCRdb table, and some are missing; sequencing was by immunoSEQ multiplex PCR. The repertoire holds millions of clones, 80% to 95% seen once, with about 0.41% in the top ten. For this clone: Its antigen is as yet unknown.

This clonotype was obtained from a man in his late teens or twenties in good health. Some clones in this sample may be carry-over from other donors' samples. The sample was naive CD4+ T cells from PBMCs. Indicated subset: CD45RA+ positively selected.

DNA of the CDR3: TGTGCCAGCTCACCAGGCGGGAACGAGCAGTACTTC. This encodes CASSPGGNEQYF. The V and J genes are TRBV18 and TRBJ2-7, with a possible D match to TRBD2 (6 bases). This CDR3 region has 12 residues. Germline assignment: CDR1 KGHSH and CDR2 LQKENI. The V and J ends lost 2 bases and 5 bases respectively, with 7 bases between them.